This T cell receptor beta chain was recovered during a study of T-cell reconstitution after alpha-beta-depleted transplantation in children. Findings and limits, study-wide: Surviving recipient T cells and thymic progenitors produced the high day-60 TCRbeta diversity seen in some patients. Where alpha-beta T cells came from about two months after transplant was reportedly several hundred expanded graft clones. T-cell numbers and diversity one year post-transplant derived largely from freshly generated T cells.

Preparation of the TCRbeta library used unique molecular identifiers. Each CDR3 protein is one row after TCRdb ran MiXCR on the PCR reads. The sample lists hundreds of thousands of distinct CDR3 sequences; roughly 7.7% were seen once. CDR1 is SGHRS and CDR2 is YFSETQ in the germline V gene. The ends lost 3 bases at V and 8 bases at J; junction bases unmatched: 8. This CDR3 has 14 residues. In its sample, this clonotype was seen many times. Its antigen is still unknown. The sequencing used PBMCs, mostly from graft donor cells, collected 180 days after TCRalphabeta/CD19-depleted stem cell transplant. This chain connects TRBV5-1 to TRBJ1-1, with 9 bases identical to TRBD1. This clonotype was sampled from a male patient younger than 18 who had a stem cell transplant for acute lymphoblastic leukemia, so the T cells may come from the graft donor. DNA for the CDR3: TGCGCCAGCAGCTCAATCGGGACAGGGAGAGAAGCTTTCTTT. Its protein is CASSSIGTGREAFF. Looking up the rest from reference TRBV5-1 and TRBJ1-1 gives the full variable domain: KAGVTQTPRYLIKTRGQQVTLSCSPISGHRSVSWYQQTPGQGLQFLFEYFSETQRNKGNFPGRFSGRQFSNSRSEMNVSTLELGDSALYLCASSSIGTGREAFFGQGTRLTVV.